The present T cell receptor (beta chain) was sequenced within a study of T cells in Graves' hyperthyroidism and ophthalmopathy. Study-level information: Initial diagnosis, before any treatment, was when peripheral blood was collected. Study-wide points: Onset of ophthalmopathy came a median 6.5 months after the model predicted it. Most thyroid clonotypes that were expanded above 0.001 also turned up in blood.

This sample holds PBMCs from approximately 10 ml fresh peripheral blood. Regions amplified from RNA transcripts were the TCR beta CDR3 regions. HTBI primers drove first-round RT-PCR of the TCR CDR3. TCRdb fed the multiplex PCR reads into MiXCR, producing one record per CDR3 protein. The sample includes around 250,000 distinct CDR3 sequences, approximately 23% of them seen just once. This clonotype was observed many times. Its target is unknown. CDR3 size: 12 residues. Per the germline V gene, CDR1 is MNHNS and CDR2 is SASEGT. Between the trimmed V and J ends, which lost 11 bases and 5 bases, there was a span of 12 bases.

The clonotype comes from a middle-aged woman with Graves' ophthalmopathy. Sequencing input: blood. V usage is TRBV6-1 and J usage is TRBJ2-2; D not resolved. Here the CDR3 reads CALMRRTGELFF. The DNA for the CDR3 is TGTGCCCTAATGCGGCGGACCGGGGAGCTGTTTTTT.